A selection of T cell receptor beta chains follows, all from one sample in a study of control samples from healthy donors and cancer patients. Only in-frame clones appear in the TCRdb table, and some are missing; sequencing was by immunoSEQ multiplex PCR. The data contain roughly 58,000 clones, approximately 89% of them singletons. The sequencing sample was made of PBMCs. The source is a woman in her sixties or seventies with lung cancer. CDR3s include the opening cysteine and the closing phenylalanine or tryptophan. A D gene is named only where the DNA matches it firmly. Size is omitted from some rows. Given values are once, few, many or a class for expanded clones.

cdr3_nt: TGTGCCACCAGTGATATCGACAGCTCCTACGAGCAGTACTTC
cdr3_aa: CATSDIDSSYEQYF
v_call: TRBV24-1
j_call: TRBJ2-7
d_call: .
clone_size: .

cdr3_nt: TGCGCCAGCAGCACCCGGGGAGGCGGGGAAAAACTGTTTTTT
cdr3_aa: CASSTRGGGEKLFF
v_call: TRBV5-1
j_call: TRBJ1-4
d_call: .
clone_size: .

cdr3_nt: TGCGCCAGCAGCTTGGGGGGGCCCGATTCCGGGGAGCTGTTTTTT
cdr3_aa: CASSLGGPDSGELFF
v_call: TRBV5-1
j_call: TRBJ2-2
d_call: .
clone_size: .

cdr3_nt: TGTGCCAGCTCACCACTCGAATTAGTTCGGGGGGACTCTGGAAACACCATATATTTT
cdr3_aa: CASSPLELVRGDSGNTIYF
v_call: TRBV18
j_call: TRBJ1-3
d_call: .
clone_size: .

cdr3_nt: TGTGCCAGCAGCAAAGCGCGGGGCTCCTCGCCGGATTCACCCCTCCACTTT
cdr3_aa: CASSKARGSSPDSPLHF
v_call: TRBV21-1
j_call: TRBJ1-6
d_call: .
clone_size: .

cdr3_nt: TGTGCCACCAGCAGGGACAGGAACTATGGCTACACCTTC
cdr3_aa: CATSRDRNYGYTF
v_call: TRBV15
j_call: TRBJ1-2
d_call: TRBD1
clone_size: once

cdr3_nt: TGCGCCAGCAGCTTAGCCCCGGGCACCGGGGAGCTGTTTTTT
cdr3_aa: CASSLAPGTGELFF
v_call: TRBV5-1
j_call: TRBJ2-2
d_call: .
clone_size: .

cdr3_nt: TGTGCCAGCAGCTTGGAACTAGCGGGAGAGGTCGGGGAGCTGTTTTTT
cdr3_aa: CASSLELAGEVGELFF
v_call: TRBV5-4
j_call: TRBJ2-2
d_call: TRBD2
clone_size: .

cdr3_nt: TGTGCCAGCAGCTTAGGGACAGGGTACAATGAGCAGTTCTTC
cdr3_aa: CASSLGTGYNEQFF
v_call: TRBV7-3
j_call: TRBJ2-1
d_call: TRBD1
clone_size: .

cdr3_nt: TGTGCCAGCAGTGACGCCCCTCCAAGGGAGACCCAGTACTTC
cdr3_aa: CASSDAPPRETQYF
v_call: TRBV2
j_call: TRBJ2-5
d_call: .
clone_size: .

cdr3_nt: TGTGCCAGCAGCTTAATCGGCGGCGACTCACCCCTCCACTTT
cdr3_aa: CASSLIGGDSPLHF
v_call: TRBV7-3
j_call: TRBJ1-6
d_call: .
clone_size: few

cdr3_nt: TGTGCCACGTCGGGCACCTACGAGCAGTACTTC
cdr3_aa: CATSGTYEQYF
v_call: TRBV28
j_call: TRBJ2-7
d_call: .
clone_size: .

cdr3_nt: TGCGCCAGCAGCTTGACATCGACAGGGAGTGAAAAACTGTTTTTT
cdr3_aa: CASSLTSTGSEKLFF
v_call: TRBV5-1
j_call: TRBJ1-4
d_call: TRBD1
clone_size: .